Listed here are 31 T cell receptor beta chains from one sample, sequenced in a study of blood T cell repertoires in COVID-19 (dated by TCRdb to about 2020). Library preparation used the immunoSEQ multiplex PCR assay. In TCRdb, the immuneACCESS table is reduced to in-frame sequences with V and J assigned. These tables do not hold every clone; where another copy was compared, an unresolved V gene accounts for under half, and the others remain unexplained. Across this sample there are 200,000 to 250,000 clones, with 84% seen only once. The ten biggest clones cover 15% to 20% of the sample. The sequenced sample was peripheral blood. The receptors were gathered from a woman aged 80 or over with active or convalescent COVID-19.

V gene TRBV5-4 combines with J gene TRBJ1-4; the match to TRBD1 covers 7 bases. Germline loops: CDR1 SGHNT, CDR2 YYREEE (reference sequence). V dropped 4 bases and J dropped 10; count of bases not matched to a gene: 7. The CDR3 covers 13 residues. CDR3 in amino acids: CASSPDREGKLFF. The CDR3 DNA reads TGTGCCAGCAGCCCAGACAGGGAAGGAAAACTGTTTTTT.

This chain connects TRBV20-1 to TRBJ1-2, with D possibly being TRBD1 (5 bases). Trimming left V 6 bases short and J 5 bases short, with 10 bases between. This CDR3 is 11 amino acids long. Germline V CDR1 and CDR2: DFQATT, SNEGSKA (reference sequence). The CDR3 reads CSAAGGYGYTF. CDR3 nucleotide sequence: TGCAGTGCGGCCGGGGGGTATGGCTACACCTTC.

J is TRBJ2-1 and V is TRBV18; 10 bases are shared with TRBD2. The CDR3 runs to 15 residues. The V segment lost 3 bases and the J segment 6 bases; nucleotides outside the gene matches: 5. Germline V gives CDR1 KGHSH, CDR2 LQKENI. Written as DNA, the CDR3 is TGTGCCAGCTCACCGAGCGGGGGGGCCTCCAATGAGCAGTTCTTC. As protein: CASSPSGGASNEQFF.

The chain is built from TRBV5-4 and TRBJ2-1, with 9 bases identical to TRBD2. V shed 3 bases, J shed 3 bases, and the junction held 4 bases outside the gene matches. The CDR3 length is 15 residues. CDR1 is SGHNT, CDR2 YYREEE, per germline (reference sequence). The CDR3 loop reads CASSSAGGDYNEQFF. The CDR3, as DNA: TGTGCCAGCAGCTCAGCGGGAGGCGACTACAATGAGCAGTTCTTC.

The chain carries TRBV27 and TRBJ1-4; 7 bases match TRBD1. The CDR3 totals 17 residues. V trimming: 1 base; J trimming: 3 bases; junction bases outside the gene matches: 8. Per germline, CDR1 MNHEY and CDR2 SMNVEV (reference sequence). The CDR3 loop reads CASSLFGQGVPNEKLFF. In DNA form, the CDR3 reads TGTGCCAGCAGTTTATTCGGGCAGGGGGTACCTAATGAAAAACTGTTTTTT.

The CDR3 here is CSAGRAGRQETQYF. CDR3 in DNA: TGCAGCGCTGGGAGGGCAGGGAGGCAAGAGACCCAGTACTTC. The gene calls are TRBV29-1 and TRBJ2-5, with 7 bases identical to TRBD2. J was trimmed by 2 bases and V by 7 bases; bases with no gene match: 10. CDR1 and CDR2 (germline): SQVTM, ANQGSEA. CDR3 size: 14 residues.

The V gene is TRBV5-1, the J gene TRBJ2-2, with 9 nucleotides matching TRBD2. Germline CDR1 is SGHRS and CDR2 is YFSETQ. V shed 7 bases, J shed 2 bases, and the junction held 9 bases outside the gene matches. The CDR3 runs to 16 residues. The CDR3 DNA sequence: TGCGCCAGCGGAGAGAGACTAGCGGAAAACACCGGGGAGCTGTTTTTT. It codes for CASGERLAENTGELFF.

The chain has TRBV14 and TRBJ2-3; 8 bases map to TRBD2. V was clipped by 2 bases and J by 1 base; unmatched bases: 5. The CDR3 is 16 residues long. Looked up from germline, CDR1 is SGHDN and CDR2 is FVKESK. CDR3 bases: TGTGCCAGCAGCCAACTGGGACTAGGAGGCACAGATACGCAGTATTTT. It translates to CASSQLGLGGTDTQYF.

CDR3 amino acids: CASSLGYRGSTDTQYF. The DNA of the CDR3 is TGTGCCAGCAGCTTAGGCTACAGGGGGAGCACAGATACGCAGTATTTT. The V and J genes are TRBV7-2 and TRBJ2-3; 8 bases line up with TRBD1. Germline V gene sequence: CDR1 SGHTA, CDR2 FQGNSA. The CDR3 covers 16 residues. Trimming cost V 1 base and J 0 bases; bases outside gene matches: 3. Based on the CDR3 plus reference TRBV7-2 and TRBJ2-3, the full variable domain is GAGVSQSPSNKVTEKGKDVELRCDPISGHTALYWYRQSLGQGLEFLIYFQGNSAPDKSGLPSDRFSAERTGGSVSTLTIQRTQQEDSAVYLCASSLGYRGSTDTQYFGPGTRLTVL.

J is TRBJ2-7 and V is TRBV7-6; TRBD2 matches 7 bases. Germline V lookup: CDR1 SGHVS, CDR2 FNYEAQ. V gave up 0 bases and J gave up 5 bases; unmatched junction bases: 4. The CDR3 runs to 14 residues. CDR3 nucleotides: TGTGCCAGCAGCTTAGCCGGGCGGGGGAACGAGCAGTACTTC. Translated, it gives CASSLAGRGNEQYF.

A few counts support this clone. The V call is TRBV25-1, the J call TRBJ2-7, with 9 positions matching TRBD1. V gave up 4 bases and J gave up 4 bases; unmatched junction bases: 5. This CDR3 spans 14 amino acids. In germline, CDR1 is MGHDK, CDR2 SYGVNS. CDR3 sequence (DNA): TGTGCCAGCAGTGGTACAGGGGGCGCATACGAGCAGTACTTC. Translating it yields CASSGTGGAYEQYF.

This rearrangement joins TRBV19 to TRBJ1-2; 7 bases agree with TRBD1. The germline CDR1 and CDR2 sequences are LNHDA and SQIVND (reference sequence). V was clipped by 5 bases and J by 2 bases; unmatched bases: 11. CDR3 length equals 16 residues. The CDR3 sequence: CASSAYTGTANYGYTF. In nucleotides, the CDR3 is TGTGCCAGTAGTGCCTATACCGGGACAGCAAACTATGGCTACACCTTC.

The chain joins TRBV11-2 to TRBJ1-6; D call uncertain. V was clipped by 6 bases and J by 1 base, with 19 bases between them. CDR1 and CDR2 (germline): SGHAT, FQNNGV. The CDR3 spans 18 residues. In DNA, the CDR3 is TGTGCCAGCAGACTTCTTTCGGGGAGGAGGTCCTATAATTCACCCCTCCACTTT. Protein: CASRLLSGRRSYNSPLHF.

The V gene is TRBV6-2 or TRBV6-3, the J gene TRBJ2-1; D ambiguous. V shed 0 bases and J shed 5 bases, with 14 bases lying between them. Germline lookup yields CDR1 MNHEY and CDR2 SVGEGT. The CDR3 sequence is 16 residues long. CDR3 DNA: TGTGCCAGCAGTTACTCGATTTTCCGAACTGACAATGAGCAGTTCTTC. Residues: CASSYSIFRTDNEQFF.

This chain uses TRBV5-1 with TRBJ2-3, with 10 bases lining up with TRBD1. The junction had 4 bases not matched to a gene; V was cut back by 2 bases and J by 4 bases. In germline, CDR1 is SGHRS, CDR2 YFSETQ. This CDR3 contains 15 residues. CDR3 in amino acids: CASSFPGQGSDTQYF. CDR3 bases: TGCGCCAGCAGCTTTCCGGGACAGGGGTCAGATACGCAGTATTTT.

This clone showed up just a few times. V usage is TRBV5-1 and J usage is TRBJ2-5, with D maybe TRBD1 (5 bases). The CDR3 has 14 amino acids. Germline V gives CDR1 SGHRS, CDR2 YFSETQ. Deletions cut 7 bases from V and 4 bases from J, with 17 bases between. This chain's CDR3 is CASAPRGHTETQYF. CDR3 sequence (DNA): TGCGCCAGCGCCCCTAGAGGACACACAGAGACCCAGTACTTC.

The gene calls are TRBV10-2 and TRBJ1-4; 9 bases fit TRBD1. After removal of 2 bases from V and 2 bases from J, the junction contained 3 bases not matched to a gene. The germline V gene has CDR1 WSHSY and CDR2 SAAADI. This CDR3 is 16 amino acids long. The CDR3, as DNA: TGCGCCAGCAGTGAGAACAGGGGGCCTACTAATGAAAAACTGTTTTTT. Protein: CASSENRGPTNEKLFF.

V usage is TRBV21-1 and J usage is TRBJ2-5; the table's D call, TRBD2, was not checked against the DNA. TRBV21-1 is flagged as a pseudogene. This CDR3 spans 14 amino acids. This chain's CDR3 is CASSNGLADETQYF. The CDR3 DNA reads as TGTGCCAGCAGCAACGGACTAGCAGATGAGACCCAGTACTTC.

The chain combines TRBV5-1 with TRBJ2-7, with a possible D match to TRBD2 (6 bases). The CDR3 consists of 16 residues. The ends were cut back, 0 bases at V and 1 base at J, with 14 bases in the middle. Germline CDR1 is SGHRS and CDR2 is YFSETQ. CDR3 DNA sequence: TGCGCCAGCAGCTTGGAGGGAGGAGGGAGTTCCTACGAGCAGTACTTC. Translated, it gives CASSLEGGGSSYEQYF.

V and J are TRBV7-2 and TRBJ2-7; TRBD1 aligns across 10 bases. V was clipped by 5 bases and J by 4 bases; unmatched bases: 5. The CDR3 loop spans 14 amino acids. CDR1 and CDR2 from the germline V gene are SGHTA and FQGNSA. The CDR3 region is CASSQWTGGYEQYF. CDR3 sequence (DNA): TGTGCCAGCAGCCAATGGACAGGGGGGTACGAGCAGTACTTC.

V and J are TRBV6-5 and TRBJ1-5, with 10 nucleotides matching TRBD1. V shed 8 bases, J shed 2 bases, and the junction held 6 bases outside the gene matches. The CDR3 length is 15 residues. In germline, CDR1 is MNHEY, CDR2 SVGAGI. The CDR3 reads CASGQGGLGNQPQHF. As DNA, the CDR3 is TGTGCCAGCGGACAGGGGGGATTAGGCAATCAGCCCCAGCATTTT.

The CDR3 bases are TGCAGCGTTGAAGTGGGGGGTCTGAGCTCTGGAAACACCATATATTTT. Protein product: CSVEVGGLSSGNTIYF. The chain has TRBV29-1 and TRBJ1-3; maybe TRBD1 (5 bases). V lost 1 base and J lost 0, with 13 bases in between. Looked up from germline, CDR1 is SQVTM and CDR2 is ANQGSEA. The CDR3 length is 16 residues. The full variable domain, its missing parts supplied by reference TRBV29-1 and TRBJ1-3, is SAVISQKPSRDICQRGTSLTIQCQVDSQVTMMFWYRQQPGQSLTLIATANQGSEATYESGFVIDKFPISRPNLTFSTLTVSNMSPEDSSIYLCSVEVGGLSSGNTIYFGEGSWLTVV.

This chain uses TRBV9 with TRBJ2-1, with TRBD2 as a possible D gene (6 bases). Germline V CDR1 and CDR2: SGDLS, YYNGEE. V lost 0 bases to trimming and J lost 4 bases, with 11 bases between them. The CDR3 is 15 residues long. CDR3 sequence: CASSVAGEGYNEQFF. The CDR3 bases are TGTGCCAGCAGCGTAGCGGGGGAAGGGTACAATGAGCAGTTCTTC.

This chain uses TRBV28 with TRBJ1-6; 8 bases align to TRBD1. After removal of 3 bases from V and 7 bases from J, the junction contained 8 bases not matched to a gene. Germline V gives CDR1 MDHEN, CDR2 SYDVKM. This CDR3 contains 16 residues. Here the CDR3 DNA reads TGTGCCAGCAGTTTCATCCCGACAGGGGTCAATTCACCCCTCCACTTT. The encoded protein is CASSFIPTGVNSPLHF.

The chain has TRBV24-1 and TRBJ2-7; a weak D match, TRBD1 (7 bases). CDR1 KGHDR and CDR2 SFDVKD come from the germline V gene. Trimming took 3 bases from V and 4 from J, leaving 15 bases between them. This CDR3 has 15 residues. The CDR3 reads CATSDRQGGVYEQYF. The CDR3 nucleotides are TGTGCCACCAGTGATCGACAGGGAGGAGTTTACGAGCAGTACTTC.

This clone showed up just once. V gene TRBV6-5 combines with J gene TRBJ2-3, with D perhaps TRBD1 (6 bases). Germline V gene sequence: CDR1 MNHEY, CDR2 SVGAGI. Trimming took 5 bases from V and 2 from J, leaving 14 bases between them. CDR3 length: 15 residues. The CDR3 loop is CASSLLRDTTDTQYF. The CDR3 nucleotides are TGTGCCAGCAGTCTACTCCGGGACACCACAGATACGCAGTATTTT.

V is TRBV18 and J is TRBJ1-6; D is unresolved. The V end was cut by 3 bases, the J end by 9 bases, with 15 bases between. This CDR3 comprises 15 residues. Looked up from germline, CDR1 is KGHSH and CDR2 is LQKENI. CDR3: CASSPPYREGSPLHF. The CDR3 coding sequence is TGTGCCAGCTCACCTCCCTATAGGGAGGGTTCACCCCTCCACTTT.

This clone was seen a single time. The CDR3 reads CASSLNGGAYNEQFF. The CDR3 nucleotides read TGTGCCAGCAGCTTGAACGGGGGGGCCTACAATGAGCAGTTCTTC. V gene TRBV5-6 combines with J gene TRBJ2-1; the match to TRBD2 covers 8 bases. The germline gives CDR1 SGHDT, CDR2 YYEEEE. The CDR3 length is 15 residues. With V trimmed by 1 base and J by 2 bases, 2 bases remained unmatched. The full variable domain, its missing parts supplied by reference TRBV5-6 and TRBJ2-1, is DAGVTQSPTHLIKTRGQQVTLRCSPKSGHDTVSWYQQALGQGPQFIFQYYEEEERQRGNFPDRFSGHQFPNYSSELNVNALLLGDSALYLCASSLNGGAYNEQFFGPGTRLTVL.

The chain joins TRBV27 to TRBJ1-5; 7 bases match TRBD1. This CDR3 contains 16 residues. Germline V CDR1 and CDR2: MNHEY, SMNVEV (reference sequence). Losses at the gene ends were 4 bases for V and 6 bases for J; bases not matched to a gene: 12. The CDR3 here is CASSSGTRGGGQPQHF. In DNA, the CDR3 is TGTGCCAGCAGTTCCGGCACCCGAGGGGGCGGTCAGCCCCAGCATTTT.

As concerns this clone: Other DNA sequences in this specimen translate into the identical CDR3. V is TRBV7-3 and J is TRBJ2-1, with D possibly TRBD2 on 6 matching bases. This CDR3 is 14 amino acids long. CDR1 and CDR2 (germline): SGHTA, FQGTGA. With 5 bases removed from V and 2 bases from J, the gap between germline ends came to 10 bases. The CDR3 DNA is TGTGCCAGCAGCCGGGGGACTGCCTACAATGAGCAGTTCTTC. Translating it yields CASSRGTAYNEQFF.

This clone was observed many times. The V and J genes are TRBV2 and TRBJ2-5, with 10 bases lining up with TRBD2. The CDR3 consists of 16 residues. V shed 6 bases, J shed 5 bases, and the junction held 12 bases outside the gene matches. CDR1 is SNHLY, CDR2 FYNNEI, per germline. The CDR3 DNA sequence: TGTGCCAGCAGCCACCCGACTAGCGGGTCGACGGAGACCCAGTACTTC. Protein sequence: CASSHPTSGSTETQYF.